The TCR beta chain under discussion was sequenced for a study of T cell changes during pregnancy in multiple sclerosis. The CDR3 totals 18 residues. The V end was cut by 0 bases, the J end by 7 bases, with 25 bases between. TCRdb's copy holds only in-frame clones and misses some; the assay was immunoSEQ multiplex PCR. Of 55,000 to 65,000 clones in the sample, about 92% were seen once. Material: peripheral blood, obtained in the first trimester of pregnancy. The chain joins TRBV5-3 to TRBJ1-1; the D gene is possibly TRBD1 (6 bases). TRBV5-3 counts as an open reading frame of uncertain function. This receptor was identified in a female donor with multiple sclerosis, enrolled in a pregnancy study. This CDR3 reads CARSLGGTHRDPRGEAFF. The CDR3 DNA sequence: TGTGCCAGAAGCTTGGGGGGCACGCACAGGGACCCCCGGGGTGAAGCTTTCTTT.